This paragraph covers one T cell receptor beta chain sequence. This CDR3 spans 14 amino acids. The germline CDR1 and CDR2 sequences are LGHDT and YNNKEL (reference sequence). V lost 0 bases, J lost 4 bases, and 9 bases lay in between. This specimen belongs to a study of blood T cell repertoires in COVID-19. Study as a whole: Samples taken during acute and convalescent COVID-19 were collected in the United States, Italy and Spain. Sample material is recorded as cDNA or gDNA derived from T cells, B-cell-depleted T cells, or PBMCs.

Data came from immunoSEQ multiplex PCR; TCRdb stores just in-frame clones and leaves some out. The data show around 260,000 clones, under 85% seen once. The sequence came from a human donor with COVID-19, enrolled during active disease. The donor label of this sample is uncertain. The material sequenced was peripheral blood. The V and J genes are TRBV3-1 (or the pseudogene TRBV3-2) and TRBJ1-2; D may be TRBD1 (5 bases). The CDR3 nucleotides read TGTGCCAGCAGCCAAGATTGGCAGGGCTATGGCTACACCTTC. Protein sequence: CASSQDWQGYGYTF.